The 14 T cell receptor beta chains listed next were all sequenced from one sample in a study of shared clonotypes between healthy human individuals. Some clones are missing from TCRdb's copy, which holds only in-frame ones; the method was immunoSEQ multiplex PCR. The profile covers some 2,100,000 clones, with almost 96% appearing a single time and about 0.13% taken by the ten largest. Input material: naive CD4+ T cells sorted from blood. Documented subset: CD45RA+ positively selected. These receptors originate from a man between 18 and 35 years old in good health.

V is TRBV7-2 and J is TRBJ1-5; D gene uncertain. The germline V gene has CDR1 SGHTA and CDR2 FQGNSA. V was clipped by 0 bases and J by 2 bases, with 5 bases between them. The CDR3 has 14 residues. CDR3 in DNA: TGTGCCAGCAGCTTAGCGAAAGGCAATCAGCCCCAGCATTTT. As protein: CASSLAKGNQPQHF.

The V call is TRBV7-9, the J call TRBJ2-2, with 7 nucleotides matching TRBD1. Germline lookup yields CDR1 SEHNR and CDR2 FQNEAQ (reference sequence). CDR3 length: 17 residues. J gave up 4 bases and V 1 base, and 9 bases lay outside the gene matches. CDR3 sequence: CASSLGERGRGTGELFF. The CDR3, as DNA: TGTGCCAGCAGCTTAGGAGAGAGGGGGCGAGGCACCGGGGAGCTGTTTTTT.

CDR3: CAMYGPYGYTF. The DNA for the CDR3 is TGTGCCATGTACGGACCTTACGGCTACACCTTC. The chain joins TRBV10-3 to TRBJ1-2; no definite D call. Germline lookup yields CDR1 ENHRY and CDR2 SYGVKD. V gave up 9 bases and J gave up 8 bases, with 13 bases separating them. The CDR3 extends over 11 amino acids.

The CDR3 nucleotides are TGTGCCAGCAGCGTAGACGCAGACCTAGCGGCCTACGAGCAGTACTTC. Translation gives CASSVDADLAAYEQYF. The chain joins TRBV9 to TRBJ2-7; 7 positions agree with TRBD2. The CDR3 sequence is 16 residues long. Germline CDR1 and CDR2: SGDLS and YYNGEE. Unmatched junction bases numbered 8, after V lost 0 bases and J lost 2 bases.

The DNA for the CDR3 is TGTGCCAGCAGCCCGGGAACATGGGCAGAACCTCTACGAGGGTACTTC. Translating it yields CASSPGTWAEPLRGYF. The V and J genes are TRBV7-2 and TRBJ2-7, with D possibly TRBD2 on 5 matching bases. The germline CDR1 and CDR2 sequences are SGHTA and FQGNSA. This CDR3 region has 16 residues. V lost 5 bases to trimming and J lost 12 bases, with 29 bases between them.

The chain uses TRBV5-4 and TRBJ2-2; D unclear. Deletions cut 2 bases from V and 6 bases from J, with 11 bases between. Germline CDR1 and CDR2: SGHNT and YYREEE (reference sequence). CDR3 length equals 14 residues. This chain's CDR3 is CASSFIEGSGELFF. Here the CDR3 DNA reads TGTGCCAGCAGCTTTATAGAAGGGTCCGGGGAGCTGTTTTTT. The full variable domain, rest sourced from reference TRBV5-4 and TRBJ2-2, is ETGVTQSPTHLIKTRGQQVTLRCSSQSGHNTVSWYQQALGQGPQFIFQYYREEENGRGNFPPRFSGLQFPNYSSELNVNALELDDSALYLCASSFIEGSGELFFGEGSRLTVL.

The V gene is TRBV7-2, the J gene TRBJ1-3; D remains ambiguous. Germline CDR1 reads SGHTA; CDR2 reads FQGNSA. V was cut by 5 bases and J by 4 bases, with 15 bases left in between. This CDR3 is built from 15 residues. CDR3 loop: CASSIGSGSGNTIYF. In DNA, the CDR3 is TGTGCCAGCAGCATTGGGTCCGGGTCAGGAAACACCATATATTTT. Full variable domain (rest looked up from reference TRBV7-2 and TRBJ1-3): GAGVSQSPSNKVTEKGKDVELRCDPISGHTALYWYRQSLGQGLEFLIYFQGNSAPDKSGLPSDRFSAERTGGSVSTLTIQRTQQEDSAVYLCASSIGSGSGNTIYFGEGSWLTVV.

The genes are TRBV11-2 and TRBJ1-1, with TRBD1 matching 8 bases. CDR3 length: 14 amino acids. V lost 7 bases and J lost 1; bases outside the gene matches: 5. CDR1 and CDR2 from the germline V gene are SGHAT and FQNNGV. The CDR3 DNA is TGTGCCAGCAATAGCCAGGGGGCGAACACTGAAGCTTTCTTT. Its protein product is CASNSQGANTEAFF. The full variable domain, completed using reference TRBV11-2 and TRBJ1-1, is EAGVAQSPRYKIIEKRQSVAFWCNPISGHATLYWYQQILGQGPKLLIQFQNNGVVDDSQLPKDRFSAERLKGVDSTLKIQPAKLEDSAVYLCASNSQGANTEAFFGQGTRLTVV.

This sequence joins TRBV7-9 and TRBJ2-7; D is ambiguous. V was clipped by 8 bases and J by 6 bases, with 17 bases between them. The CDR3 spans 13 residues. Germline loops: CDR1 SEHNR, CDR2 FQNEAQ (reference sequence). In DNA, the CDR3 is TGTGCCAGCGGTACTATCGGTGGGGTCGAGCAGTACTTC. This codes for CASGTIGGVEQYF.

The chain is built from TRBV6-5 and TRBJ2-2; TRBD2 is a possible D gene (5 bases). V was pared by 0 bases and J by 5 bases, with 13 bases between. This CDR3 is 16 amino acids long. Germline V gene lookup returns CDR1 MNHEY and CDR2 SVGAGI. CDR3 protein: CASSYSRGSWTGELFF. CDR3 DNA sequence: TGTGCCAGCAGTTACTCTAGAGGGTCATGGACCGGGGAGCTGTTTTTT.

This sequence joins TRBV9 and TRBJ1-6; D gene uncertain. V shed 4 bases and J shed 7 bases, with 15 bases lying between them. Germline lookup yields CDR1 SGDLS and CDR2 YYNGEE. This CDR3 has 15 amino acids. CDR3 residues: CASSPHESGNSPLHF. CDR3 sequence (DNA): TGTGCCAGCAGCCCCCACGAGTCGGGCAATTCACCCCTCCACTTT.

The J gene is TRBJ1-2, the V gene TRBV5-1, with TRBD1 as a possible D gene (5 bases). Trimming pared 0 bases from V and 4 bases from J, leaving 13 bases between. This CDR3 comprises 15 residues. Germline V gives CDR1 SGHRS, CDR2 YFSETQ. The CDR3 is CASSLGTGRGYGYTF. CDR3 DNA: TGCGCCAGCAGCTTGGGGACGGGACGAGGCTATGGCTACACCTTC.

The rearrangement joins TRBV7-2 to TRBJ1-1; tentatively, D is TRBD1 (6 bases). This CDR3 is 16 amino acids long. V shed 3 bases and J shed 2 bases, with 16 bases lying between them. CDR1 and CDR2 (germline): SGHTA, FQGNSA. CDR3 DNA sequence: TGTGCCAGCAGCTTCATAGAGAAGACAGGCAACACTGAAGCTTTCTTT. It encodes CASSFIEKTGNTEAFF.

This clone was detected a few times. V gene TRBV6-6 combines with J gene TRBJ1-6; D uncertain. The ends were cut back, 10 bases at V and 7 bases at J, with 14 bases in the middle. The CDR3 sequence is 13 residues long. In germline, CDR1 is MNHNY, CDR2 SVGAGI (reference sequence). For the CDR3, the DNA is TGTGCCACGAGCGGGAATTCGAATTCACCCCTCCACTTT. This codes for CATSGNSNSPLHF.